A selection of T cell receptor beta chains follows, all from one sample in a study of blood T cell repertoires in COVID-19. Repertoires were generated with immunoSEQ multiplex PCR, while TCRdb's copy carries only in-frame clones and drops some. This sample has roughly 72,000 clones; 75% to 85% occur once, and the top ten carry 15% to 20%. Sequences were obtained from peripheral blood. These receptors all stem from a man in his sixties or seventies who had recovered from COVID-19. Both conserved end residues are part of each CDR3. A D gene is named only where the DNA matches it firmly. Clone sizes are given selectively: once, few, many, or a class where the clone is expanded.

>TRBD1|TRBV19|TRBJ1-1|NA
CASSTDRAKDTEAFF
TGTGCCAGTAGTACGGACAGGGCAAAAGACACTGAAGCTTTCTTT
>TRBD2|TRBV5-6|TRBJ2-1|NA
CASSLFTAGGNNEQFF
TGTGCCAGCAGCTTGTTCACGGCGGGGGGGAACAATGAGCAGTTCTTC
>NA|TRBV6-6|TRBJ2-4|once
CASSPPLRIRCFSIQYF
TGTGCCAGCAGTCCCCCACTACGGATTAGGTGCTTTAGCATTCAGTACTTC
>NA|TRBV30|TRBJ1-1|NA
CAWGRQDDTEAFF
TGTGCCTGGGGACGACAGGACGACACTGAAGCTTTCTTT
>TRBD2|TRBV28|TRBJ2-5|once
CASSSRRGGDQETQYF
TGTGCCAGCAGTTCCAGACGGGGGGGCGATCAAGAGACCCAGTACTTC
>NA|TRBV4-3|TRBJ2-3|few
CASSLRGGEVSDTQYF
TGCGCCAGCAGCCTTAGGGGCGGGGAGGTTTCAGATACGCAGTATTTT
>TRBD2|TRBV7-9|TRBJ2-5|NA
CASSLGTSGGTETQYF
TGTGCCAGCAGCTTAGGGACTAGCGGGGGGACCGAGACCCAGTACTTC
>NA|TRBV30|TRBJ1-1|NA
CAWSPRGESGFF
TGTGCCTGGAGTCCCCGGGGGGAGTCCGGTTTCTTT
>TRBD1|TRBV3-1/TRBV3-2|TRBJ2-7|NA
CASSHQGTGAIEQYF
TGTGCCAGCAGCCATCAAGGCACAGGGGCCATCGAGCAGTACTTC
>NA|TRBV18|TRBJ2-5|NA
CASSSDFGETQYF
TGTGCCAGCTCATCCGACTTTGGAGAGACCCAGTACTTC
>TRBD1|TRBV7-8|TRBJ2-3|NA
CASSRQGVTDTQYF
TGTGCCAGCAGCCGACAGGGCGTTACAGATACGCAGTATTTT
>TRBD2|TRBV5-4|TRBJ2-2|NA
CASTLRTSGRTGELFF
TGTGCCAGCACACTTCGGACTAGCGGGAGGACCGGGGAGCTGTTTTTT
>NA|TRBV2|TRBJ2-3|NA
CASWRADSTDTQYF
TGTGCCAGCTGGCGGGCGGATAGCACAGATACGCAGTATTTT
>NA|TRBV9|TRBJ2-2|NA
CASSVAAGRSTGELFF
TGTGCCAGCAGCGTAGCCGCAGGGCGGAGTACCGGGGAGCTGTTTTTT
>TRBD1|TRBV6-6|TRBJ1-5|NA
CASSRDRGGQPQHF
TGTGCCAGCAGCCGAGACAGGGGAGGACAGCCCCAGCATTTT
>TRBD2|TRBV2|TRBJ2-3|few
CASSGASGSSTDTQYF
TGTGCCAGCAGTGGGGCTAGCGGGAGTAGCACAGATACGCAGTATTTT
>NA|TRBV9|TRBJ1-1|few
CASSVSSENTEAFF
TGTGCCAGCAGCGTATCGTCAGAGAACACTGAAGCTTTCTTT
>NA|TRBV7-2|TRBJ1-3|NA
CASSPQSSGNTIYF
TGTGCCAGCAGCCCACAGTCCTCTGGAAACACCATATATTTT
>NA|TRBV5-4|TRBJ2-5|medium-sized
CASSPEGRGQETQYF
TGTGCCAGCAGCCCCGAAGGAAGGGGGCAAGAGACCCAGTACTTC
>TRBD2|TRBV19|TRBJ2-2|NA
CASSILAANTGELFF
TGTGCCAGTAGCATTCTAGCGGCGAACACCGGGGAGCTGTTTTTT